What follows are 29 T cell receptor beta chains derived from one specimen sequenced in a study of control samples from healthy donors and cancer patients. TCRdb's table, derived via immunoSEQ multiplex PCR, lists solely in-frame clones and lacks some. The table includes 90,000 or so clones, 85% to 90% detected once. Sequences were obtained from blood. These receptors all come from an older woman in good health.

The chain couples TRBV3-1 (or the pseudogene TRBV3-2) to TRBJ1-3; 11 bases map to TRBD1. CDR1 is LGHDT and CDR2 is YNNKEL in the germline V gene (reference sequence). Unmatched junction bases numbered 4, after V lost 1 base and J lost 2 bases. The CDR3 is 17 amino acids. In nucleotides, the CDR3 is TGTGCCAGCAGCCAAGCGGACAGGGGGCAGACTGGAAACACCATATATTTT. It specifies CASSQADRGQTGNTIYF.

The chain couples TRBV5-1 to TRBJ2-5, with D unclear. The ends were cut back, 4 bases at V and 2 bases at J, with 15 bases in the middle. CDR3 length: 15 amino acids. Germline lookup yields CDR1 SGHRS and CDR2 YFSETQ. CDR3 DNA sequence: TGCGCCAGCAGCCCGAGCCGGCCGTCGCAAGAGACCCAGTACTTC. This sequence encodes CASSPSRPSQETQYF.

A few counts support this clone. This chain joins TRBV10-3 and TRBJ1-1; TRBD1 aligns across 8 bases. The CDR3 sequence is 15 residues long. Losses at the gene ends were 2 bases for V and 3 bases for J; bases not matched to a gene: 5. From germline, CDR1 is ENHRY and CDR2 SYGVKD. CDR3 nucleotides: TGTGCCATCAGTGAGGCAGGGGGCCTTTACACTGAAGCTTTCTTT. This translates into CAISEAGGLYTEAFF.

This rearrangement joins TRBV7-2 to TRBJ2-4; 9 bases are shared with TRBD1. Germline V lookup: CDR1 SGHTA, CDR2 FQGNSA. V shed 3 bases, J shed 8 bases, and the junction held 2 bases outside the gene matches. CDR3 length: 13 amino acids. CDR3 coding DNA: TGTGCCAGCAGCTTCGACAGGGGGGACATTCAGTACTTC. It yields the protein CASSFDRGDIQYF.

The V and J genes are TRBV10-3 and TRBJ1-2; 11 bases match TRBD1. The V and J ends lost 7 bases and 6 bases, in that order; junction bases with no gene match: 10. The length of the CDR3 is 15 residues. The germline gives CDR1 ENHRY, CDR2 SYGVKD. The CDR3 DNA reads TGTGCCATCACCCAGGACAGGGGGCGAAGTGATGGCTACACCTTC. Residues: CAITQDRGRSDGYTF.

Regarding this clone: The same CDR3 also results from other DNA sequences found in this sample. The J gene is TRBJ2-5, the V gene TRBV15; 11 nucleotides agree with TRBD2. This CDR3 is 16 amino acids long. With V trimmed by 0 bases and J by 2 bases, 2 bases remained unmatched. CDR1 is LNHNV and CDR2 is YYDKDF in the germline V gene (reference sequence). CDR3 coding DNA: TGTGCCACCAGCAGAGAGCTAGCGGGGGGACAAGAGACCCAGTACTTC. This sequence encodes CATSRELAGGQETQYF.

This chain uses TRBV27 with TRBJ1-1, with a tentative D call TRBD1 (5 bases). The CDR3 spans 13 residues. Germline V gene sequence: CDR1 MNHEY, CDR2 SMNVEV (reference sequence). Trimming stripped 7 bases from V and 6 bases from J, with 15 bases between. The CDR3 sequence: CASTSPGTPEAFF. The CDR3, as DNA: TGTGCCAGCACCTCCCCCGGGACCCCTGAAGCTTTCTTT.

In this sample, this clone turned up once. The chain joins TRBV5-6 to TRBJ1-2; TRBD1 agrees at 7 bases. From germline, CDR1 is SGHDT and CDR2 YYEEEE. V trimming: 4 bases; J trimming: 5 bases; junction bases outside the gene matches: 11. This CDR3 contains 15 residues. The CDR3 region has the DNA TGTGCCAGCAGCAACATACAGGGGACCTTATATGGCTACACCTTC. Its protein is CASSNIQGTLYGYTF.

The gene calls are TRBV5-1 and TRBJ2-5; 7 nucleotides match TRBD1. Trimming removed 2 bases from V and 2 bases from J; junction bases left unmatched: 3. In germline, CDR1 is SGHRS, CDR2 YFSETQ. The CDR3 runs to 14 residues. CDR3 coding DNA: TGCGCCAGCAGCTTTGACAGGGCGCAAGAGACCCAGTACTTC. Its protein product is CASSFDRAQETQYF. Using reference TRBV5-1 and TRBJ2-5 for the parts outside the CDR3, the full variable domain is KAGVTQTPRYLIKTRGQQVTLSCSPISGHRSVSWYQQTPGQGLQFLFEYFSETQRNKGNFPGRFSGRQFSNSRSEMNVSTLELGDSALYLCASSFDRAQETQYFGPGTRLLVL.

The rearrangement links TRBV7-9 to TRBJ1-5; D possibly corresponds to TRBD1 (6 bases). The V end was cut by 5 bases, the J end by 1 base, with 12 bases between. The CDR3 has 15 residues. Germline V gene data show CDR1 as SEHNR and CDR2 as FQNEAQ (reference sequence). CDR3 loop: CASSPQGISNQPQHF. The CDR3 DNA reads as TGTGCCAGCAGCCCCCAGGGGATCAGCAATCAGCCCCAGCATTTT.

DNA of the CDR3: TGCAGCGTTGAAGGATCGGTCTTTGGCAGGGGGGCCGGGGAGCTGTTTTTT. Residues: CSVEGSVFGRGAGELFF. This chain links TRBV29-1 with TRBJ2-2, with a weak D call TRBD1 (7 bases). Germline CDR1 SQVTM, CDR2 ANQGSEA. Trimming pared 1 base from V and 6 bases from J, leaving 21 bases between. This CDR3 contains 17 residues.

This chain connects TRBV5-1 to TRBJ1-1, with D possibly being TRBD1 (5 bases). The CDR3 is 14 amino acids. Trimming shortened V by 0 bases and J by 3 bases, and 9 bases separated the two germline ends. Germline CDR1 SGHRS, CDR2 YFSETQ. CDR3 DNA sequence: TGCGCCAGCAGCTTGGCCCCGGGGGACACTGAAGCTTTCTTT. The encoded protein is CASSLAPGDTEAFF.

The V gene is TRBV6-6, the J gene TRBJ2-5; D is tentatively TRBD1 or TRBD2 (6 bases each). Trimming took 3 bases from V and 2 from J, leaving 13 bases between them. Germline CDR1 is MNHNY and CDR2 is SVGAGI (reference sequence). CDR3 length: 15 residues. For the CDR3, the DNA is TGTGCCAGCAGTTATGGCCGGGGGCGACAAGAGACCCAGTACTTC. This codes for CASSYGRGRQETQYF.

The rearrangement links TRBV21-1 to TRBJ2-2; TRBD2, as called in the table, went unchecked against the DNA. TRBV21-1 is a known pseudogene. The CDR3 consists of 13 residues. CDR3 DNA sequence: TGTGCCAGCCCGGGATTTAACACCGGGGAGCTGTTTTTT. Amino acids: CASPGFNTGELFF.

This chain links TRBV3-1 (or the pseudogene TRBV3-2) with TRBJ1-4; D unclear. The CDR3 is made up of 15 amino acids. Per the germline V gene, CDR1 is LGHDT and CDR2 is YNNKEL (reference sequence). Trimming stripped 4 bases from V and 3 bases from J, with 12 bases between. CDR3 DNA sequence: TGTGCCAGCAGCCCCCTGCACAGACCTAATGAAAAACTGTTTTTT. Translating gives CASSPLHRPNEKLFF.

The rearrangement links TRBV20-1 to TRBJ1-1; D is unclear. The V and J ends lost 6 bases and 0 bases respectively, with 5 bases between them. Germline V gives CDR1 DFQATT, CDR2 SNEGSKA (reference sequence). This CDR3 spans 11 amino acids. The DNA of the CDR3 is TGCAGTGCCCTGTTGAACACTGAAGCTTTCTTT. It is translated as CSALLNTEAFF.

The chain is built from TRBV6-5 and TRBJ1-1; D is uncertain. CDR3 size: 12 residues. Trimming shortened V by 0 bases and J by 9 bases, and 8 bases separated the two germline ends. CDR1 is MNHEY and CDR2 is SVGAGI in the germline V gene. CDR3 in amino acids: CASSYSREKAFF. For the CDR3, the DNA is TGTGCCAGCAGTTACTCGCGAGAGAAAGCTTTCTTT.

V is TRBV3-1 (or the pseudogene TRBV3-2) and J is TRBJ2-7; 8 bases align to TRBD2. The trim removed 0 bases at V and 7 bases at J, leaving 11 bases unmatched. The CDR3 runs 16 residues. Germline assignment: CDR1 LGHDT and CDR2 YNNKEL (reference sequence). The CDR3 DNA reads TGTGCCAGCAGCCAAGATAAGGGGAGCGGGGGCGGTGAGCAGTACTTC. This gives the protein CASSQDKGSGGGEQYF.

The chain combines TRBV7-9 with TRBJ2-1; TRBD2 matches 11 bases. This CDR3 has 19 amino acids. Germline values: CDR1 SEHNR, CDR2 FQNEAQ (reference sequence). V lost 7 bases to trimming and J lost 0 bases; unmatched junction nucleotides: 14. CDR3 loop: CASTDLSGREGGSYNEQFF. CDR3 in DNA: TGTGCCAGCACCGACCTTAGCGGGAGGGAGGGAGGCTCCTACAATGAGCAGTTCTTC.

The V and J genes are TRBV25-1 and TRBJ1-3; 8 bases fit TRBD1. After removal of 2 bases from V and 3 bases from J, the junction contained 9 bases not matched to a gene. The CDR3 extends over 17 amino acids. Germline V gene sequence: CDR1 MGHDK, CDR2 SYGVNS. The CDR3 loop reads CASSEHRAGGLGNTIYF. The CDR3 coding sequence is TGTGCCAGCAGTGAACATAGGGCAGGGGGCCTTGGAAACACCATATATTTT.

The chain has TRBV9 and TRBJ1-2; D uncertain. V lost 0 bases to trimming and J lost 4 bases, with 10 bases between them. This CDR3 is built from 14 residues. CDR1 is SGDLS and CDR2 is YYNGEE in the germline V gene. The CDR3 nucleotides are TGTGCCAGCAGCGTAGGTGAAGAGTCCTATGGCTACACCTTC. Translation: CASSVGEESYGYTF.

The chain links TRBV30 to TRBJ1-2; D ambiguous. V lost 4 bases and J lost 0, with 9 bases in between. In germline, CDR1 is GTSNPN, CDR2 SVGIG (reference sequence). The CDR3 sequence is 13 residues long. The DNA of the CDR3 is TGTGCCTGGACAGGCAAAGCTAACTATGGCTACACCTTC. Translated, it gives CAWTGKANYGYTF. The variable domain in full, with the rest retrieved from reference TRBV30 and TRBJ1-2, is SQTIHQWPATLVQPVGSPLSLECTVEGTSNPNLYWYRQAAGRGLQLLFYSVGIGQISSEVPQNLSASRPQDRQFILSSKKLLLSDSGFYLCAWTGKANYGYTFGSGTRLTVV.

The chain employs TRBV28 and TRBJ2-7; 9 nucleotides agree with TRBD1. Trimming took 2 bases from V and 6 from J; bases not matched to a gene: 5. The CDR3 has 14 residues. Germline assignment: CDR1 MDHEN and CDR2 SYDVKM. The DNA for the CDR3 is TGTGCCAGCAGTTTACGGGACAGGGTGTTCGAGCAGTACTTC. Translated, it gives CASSLRDRVFEQYF.

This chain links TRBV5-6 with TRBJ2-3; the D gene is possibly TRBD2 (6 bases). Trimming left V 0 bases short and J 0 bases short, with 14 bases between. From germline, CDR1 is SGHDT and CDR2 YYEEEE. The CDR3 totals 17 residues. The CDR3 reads CASSLAGLLSSTDTQYF. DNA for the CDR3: TGTGCCAGCAGCTTGGCTGGACTACTCTCTAGCACAGATACGCAGTATTTT.

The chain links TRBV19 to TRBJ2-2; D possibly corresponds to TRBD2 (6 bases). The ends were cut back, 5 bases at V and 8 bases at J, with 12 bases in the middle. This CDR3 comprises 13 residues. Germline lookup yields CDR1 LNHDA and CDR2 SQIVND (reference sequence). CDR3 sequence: CASSSREAGELFF. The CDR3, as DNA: TGTGCCAGTAGTTCCAGGGAGGCGGGGGAGCTGTTTTTT.

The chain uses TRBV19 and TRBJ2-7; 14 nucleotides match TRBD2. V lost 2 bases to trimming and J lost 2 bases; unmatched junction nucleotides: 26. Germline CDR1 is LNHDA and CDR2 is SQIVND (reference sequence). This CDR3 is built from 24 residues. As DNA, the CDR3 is TGTGCCAGTAGTATATTCCCGGACCCGGGACTAGCGGGAGAGTCCACCGGTGAGACCTACGAGCAGTACTTC. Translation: CASSIFPDPGLAGESTGETYEQYF.

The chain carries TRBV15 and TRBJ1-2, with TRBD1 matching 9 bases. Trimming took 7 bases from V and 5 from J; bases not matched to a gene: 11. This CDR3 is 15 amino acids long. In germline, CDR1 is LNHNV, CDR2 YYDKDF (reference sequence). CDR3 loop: CATKARDRESYGYTF. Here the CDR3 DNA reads TGTGCCACCAAAGCACGGGACAGGGAAAGTTATGGCTACACCTTC.

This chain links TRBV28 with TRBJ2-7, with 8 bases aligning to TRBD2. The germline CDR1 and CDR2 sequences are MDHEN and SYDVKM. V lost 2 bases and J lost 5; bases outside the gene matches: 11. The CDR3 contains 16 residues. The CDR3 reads CASSLASSGSGHEQYF. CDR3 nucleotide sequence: TGTGCCAGCAGTTTAGCTTCCAGCGGGAGCGGGCACGAGCAGTACTTC.

The CDR3 DNA sequence: TGTGCCAGCAGCAAATCAGATGTGCGGGAGTCCTCCTACAATGAGCAGTTCTTC. This translates into CASSKSDVRESSYNEQFF. The rearrangement joins TRBV21-1 to TRBJ2-1; the table calls TRBD2, which could not be checked here. TRBV21-1 is assigned pseudogene status. There are 18 residues in the CDR3.